The rows below give T cell receptor beta chains drawn from one sample of a study of blood T cell repertoires in COVID-19. Some clones are missing from TCRdb's copy, which holds only in-frame ones; the method was immunoSEQ multiplex PCR. The data hold 270,000 or so clones, with roughly 87% observed a single time. Sequenced input: peripheral blood. These receptors came from a human donor in a cohort sampled during active COVID-19. The conserved cysteine and the conserved F or W are not part of the CDR3 here.

TRBV30	AWSVVRGYT
TRBV7-2	ASIPMWGASTDTQY
TRBV5-4	ASSRGGRNSYNEQF
TRBV5-1	ASNRGEGTDTQY
TRBV7-2	ASSSIRGNEQY
TRBV11-3	ASSYGLAGINEQF
TRBV24-1	ATSDLQTDTQY
TRBV19	ASSQGAGNQPQH
TRBV29-1	SVYGLAGKRQF
TRBV19	ASSWFLAGGPSNEQF
TRBV29-1	SVDGQGTGELF
TRBV5-5	ASSLEVAGVREQY
TRBV19	ASSFSSGVGELF
TRBV11-3	ASSNRGYGELF
TRBV7-2	ASSRDSDRGRGGYT
TRBV5-8	ASRASGQGQTQY
TRBV7-3	ASSPGTGLNTEAF
TRBV10-1	ASTGGD
TRBV6-5	AGKTGTDTQY
TRBV6-5	ASSYSGSPLH
TRBV13	ASSHRLAGGGYNEQF
TRBV24-1	ATSDLGLAVDNEQF
TRBV7-2	ASSSYYEQY
TRBV18	ASSPQGVGNEQF
TRBV29-1	SAKDTYEQY
TRBV5-5	ASSLLGLTGNTIY
TRBV7-6	ASSLSGSYNEQF
TRBV5-1	ASSLAGTPGYT
TRBV15	ATSPGTSGSGAGELF
TRBV29-1	SVGRVTTGELF
TRBV19	ATETAGGPNYGYT
TRBV4-1	ASSPGWIDYNEQF
TRBV28	ASSPSWPETQY
TRBV6-5	ASILRGGVDTEAF
TRBV7-2	ASSLKTGSYEQY
TRBV7-3	ASSLTRDNEQF
TRBV7-6	ASKQNPAGDEQF
TRBV29-1	SVEDGRTYEQY
TRBV18	ASSPNPGQGYAGYT
TRBV5-1	ASSTGEAQETQY
TRBV24-1	ATSEGTLGGQF
TRBV7-2	ASSLGQGSMNTEAF
TRBV3-1/TRBV3-2	ASSQLLAGSAKNIQY
TRBV2	ASSESQASFQPQH
TRBV5-1	ASGGSANNEQF
TRBV6-4	ASRTSAGEILTGELF
TRBV7-2	ASSPTGVVMNTEAF
TRBV7-9	ASSLPVEGYT
TRBV18	ASSSGQGARRTDTQY
TRBV25-1	ASSRIGTANEKLF
TRBV9	ASSVGRLAGSNEQF
TRBV30	AWKEGNYEQY